Sequencing of this TCR beta chain was carried out in a study of control samples from healthy donors and cancer patients. Germline assignment: CDR1 MNHEY and CDR2 SVGAGI. V was pared by 0 bases and J by 6 bases, with 5 bases of the junction left unmatched. CDR3 length: 15 amino acids. The data were produced by immunoSEQ multiplex PCR, yet TCRdb's version contains in-frame clones alone and is incomplete. The profile shows more than 100,000 clones, nearly 90% of them singletons. Sequenced input: PBMCs. The TCR originated in a man aged 50 to 59 with head and neck cancer. The rearrangement links TRBV6-5 to TRBJ2-1, with TRBD2 matching over 7 bases. The CDR3 DNA sequence: TGTGCCAGCAGTTACTCGGGGGAGGGTCTCAATGAGCAGTTCTTC. The encoded protein is CASSYSGEGLNEQFF.